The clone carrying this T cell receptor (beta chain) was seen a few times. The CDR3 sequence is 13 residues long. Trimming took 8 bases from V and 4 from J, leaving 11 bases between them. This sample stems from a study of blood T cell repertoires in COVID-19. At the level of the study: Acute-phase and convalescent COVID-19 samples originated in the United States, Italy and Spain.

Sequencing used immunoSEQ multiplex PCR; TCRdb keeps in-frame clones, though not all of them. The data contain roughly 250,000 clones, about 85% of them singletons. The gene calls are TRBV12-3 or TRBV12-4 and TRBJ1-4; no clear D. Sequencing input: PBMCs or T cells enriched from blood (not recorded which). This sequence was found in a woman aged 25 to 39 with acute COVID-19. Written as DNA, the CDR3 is TGTGCCAGCTTCTCGCAGTATAATGAAAAACTGTTTTTT. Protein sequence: CASFSQYNEKLFF.